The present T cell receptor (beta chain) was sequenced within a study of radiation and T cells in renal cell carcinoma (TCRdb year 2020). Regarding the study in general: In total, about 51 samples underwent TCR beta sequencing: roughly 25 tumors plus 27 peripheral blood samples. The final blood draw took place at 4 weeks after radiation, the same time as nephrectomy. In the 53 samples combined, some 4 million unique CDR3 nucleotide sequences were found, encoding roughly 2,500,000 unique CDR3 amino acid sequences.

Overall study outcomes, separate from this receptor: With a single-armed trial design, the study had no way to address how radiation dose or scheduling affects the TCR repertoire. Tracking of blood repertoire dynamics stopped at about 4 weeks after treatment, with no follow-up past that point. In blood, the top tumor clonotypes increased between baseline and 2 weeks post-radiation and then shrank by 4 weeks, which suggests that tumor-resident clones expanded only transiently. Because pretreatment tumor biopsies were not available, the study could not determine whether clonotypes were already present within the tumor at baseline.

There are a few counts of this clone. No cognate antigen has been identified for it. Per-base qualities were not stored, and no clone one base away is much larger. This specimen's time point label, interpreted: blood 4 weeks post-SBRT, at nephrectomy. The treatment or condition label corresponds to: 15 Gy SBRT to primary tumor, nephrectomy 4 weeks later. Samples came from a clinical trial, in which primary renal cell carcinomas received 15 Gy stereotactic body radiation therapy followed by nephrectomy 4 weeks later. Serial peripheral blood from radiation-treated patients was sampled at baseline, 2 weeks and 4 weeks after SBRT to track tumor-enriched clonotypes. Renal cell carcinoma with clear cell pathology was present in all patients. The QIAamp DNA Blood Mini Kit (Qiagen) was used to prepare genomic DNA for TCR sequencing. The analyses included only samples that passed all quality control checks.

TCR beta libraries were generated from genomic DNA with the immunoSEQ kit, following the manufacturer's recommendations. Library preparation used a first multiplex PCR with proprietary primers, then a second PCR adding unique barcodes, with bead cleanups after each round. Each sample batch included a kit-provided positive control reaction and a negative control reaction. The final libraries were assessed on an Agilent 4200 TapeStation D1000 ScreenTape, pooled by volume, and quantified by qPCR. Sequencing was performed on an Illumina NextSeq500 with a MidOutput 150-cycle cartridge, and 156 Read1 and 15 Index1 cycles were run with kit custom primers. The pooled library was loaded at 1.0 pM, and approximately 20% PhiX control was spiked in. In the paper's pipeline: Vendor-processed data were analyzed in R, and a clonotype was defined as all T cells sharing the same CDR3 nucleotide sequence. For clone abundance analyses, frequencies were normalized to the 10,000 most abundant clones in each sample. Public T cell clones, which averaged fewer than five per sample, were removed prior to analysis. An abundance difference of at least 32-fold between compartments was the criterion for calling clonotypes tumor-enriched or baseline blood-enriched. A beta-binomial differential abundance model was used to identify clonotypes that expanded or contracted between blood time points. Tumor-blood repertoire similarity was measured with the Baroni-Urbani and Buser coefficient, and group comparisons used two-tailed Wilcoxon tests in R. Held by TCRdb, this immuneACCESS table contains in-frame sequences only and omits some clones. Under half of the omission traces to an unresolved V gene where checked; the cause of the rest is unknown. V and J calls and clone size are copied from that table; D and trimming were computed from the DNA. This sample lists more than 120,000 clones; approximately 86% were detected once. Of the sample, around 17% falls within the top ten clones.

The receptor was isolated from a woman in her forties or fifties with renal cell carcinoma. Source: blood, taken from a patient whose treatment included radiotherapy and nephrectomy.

The CDR3 here reads CASSSTRAHPLHF. The nucleotide sequence is TGTGCCAGCAGTTCCACCCGGGCTCATCCCCTCCACTTT. The V and J segments used are TRBV27 and TRBJ1-6; no D segment can be confidently identified. The CDR3 numbers 13 residues from cysteine through phenylalanine. Only the CDR3 DNA is retained, 39 bases long and in frame from the first base. As encoded in the germline V gene (reference sequence), CDR1 is MNHEY while CDR2 is SMNVEV. The V end loses 4 bases and the J end loses 13 bases, and a stretch of 14 bases separates them.